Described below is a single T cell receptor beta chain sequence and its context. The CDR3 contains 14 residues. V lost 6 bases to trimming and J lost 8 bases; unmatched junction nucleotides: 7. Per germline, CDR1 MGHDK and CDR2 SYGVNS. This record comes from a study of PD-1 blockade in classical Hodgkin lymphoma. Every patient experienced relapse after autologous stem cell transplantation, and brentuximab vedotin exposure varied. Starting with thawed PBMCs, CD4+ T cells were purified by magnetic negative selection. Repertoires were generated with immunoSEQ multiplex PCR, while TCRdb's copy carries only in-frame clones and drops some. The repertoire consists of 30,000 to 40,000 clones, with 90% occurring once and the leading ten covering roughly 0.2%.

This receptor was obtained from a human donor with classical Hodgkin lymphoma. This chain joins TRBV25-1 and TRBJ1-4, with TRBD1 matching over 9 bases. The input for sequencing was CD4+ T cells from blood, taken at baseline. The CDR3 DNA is TGTGCCAGCAGCGGGACAGGGTGGGCCGAAAAACTGTTTTTT. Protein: CASSGTGWAEKLFF.